One sample yielded the 30 T cell receptor beta chains listed below, sequenced in a study of technical replicates of blood from several donors. Clones were sequenced by immunoSEQ multiplex PCR, and TCRdb holds only the in-frame ones, with some missing. Among almost 85,000 clones, 97% were seen once, and the ten largest hold 0.15% to 0.2%. What was sequenced was T cells isolated from PBMCs. All receptors derive from a human donor in good health.

The gene calls are TRBV10-3 and TRBJ2-4, with D tentatively TRBD1 (7 bases). This CDR3 region has 15 residues. Germline V gene data show CDR1 as ENHRY and CDR2 as SYGVKD. V lost 3 bases and J lost 3, with 12 bases in between. DNA of the CDR3: TGTGCCATCAGTGATCCAGGGGGAGGCAAAAACATTCAGTACTTC. Amino acid sequence: CAISDPGGGKNIQYF.

V is TRBV6-5 and J is TRBJ2-7; perhaps TRBD1 as D (6 bases). V was cut by 10 bases and J by 2 bases, with 15 bases left in between. The germline CDR1 and CDR2 sequences are MNHEY and SVGAGI. This CDR3 is 13 amino acids long. The CDR3, as DNA: TGTGCCATCTCACAGGGACCAACCTACGAGCAGTACTTC. Protein product: CAISQGPTYEQYF.

The genes are TRBV27 and TRBJ2-1; TRBD2 agrees at 13 bases. The CDR3 totals 15 residues. Germline CDR1 MNHEY, CDR2 SMNVEV (reference sequence). The V segment lost 5 bases and the J segment 5 bases; nucleotides outside the gene matches: 3. The CDR3: CASSPGLAGDNEQFF. As DNA, the CDR3 is TGTGCCAGCAGTCCCGGACTAGCGGGAGACAATGAGCAGTTCTTC.

The rearrangement links TRBV29-1 to TRBJ2-4; 7 bases map to TRBD1. Per germline, CDR1 SQVTM and CDR2 ANQGSEA. V was clipped by 7 bases and J by 4 bases; unmatched bases: 4. The CDR3 spans 12 residues. CDR3: CSAGQEKNIQYF. Written as DNA, the CDR3 is TGCAGCGCTGGACAGGAGAAAAACATTCAGTACTTC.

The chain is built from TRBV5-1 and TRBJ2-5; tentative D call: TRBD2 (6 bases). This CDR3 is built from 15 residues. V shed 0 bases and J shed 2 bases, with 11 bases lying between them. Germline CDR1 and CDR2: SGHRS and YFSETQ. As DNA, the CDR3 is TGCGCCAGCAGCTTGGAGCCTGCGGGACAAGAGACCCAGTACTTC. Translated: CASSLEPAGQETQYF.

The gene calls are TRBV28 and TRBJ2-7, with 10 bases matching TRBD2. The germline V gene has CDR1 MDHEN and CDR2 SYDVKM. CDR3 length: 17 amino acids. V lost 5 bases to trimming and J lost 3 bases; unmatched junction nucleotides: 13. CDR3 DNA: TGTGCCAGCAGTCTCCTAGCGGGAGCAAAGGGGGGCTACGAGCAGTACTTC. Protein: CASSLLAGAKGGYEQYF.

The V and J genes are TRBV27 and TRBJ2-5; maybe TRBD1 (6 bases). The germline gives CDR1 MNHEY, CDR2 SMNVEV (reference sequence). V shed 2 bases and J shed 5 bases, with 21 bases lying between them. The CDR3 covers 17 residues. The CDR3 spells CASSLTSEHRVSETQYF. In DNA form, the CDR3 reads TGTGCCAGCAGTTTAACGTCTGAGCACAGGGTGTCCGAGACCCAGTACTTC.

The chain links TRBV5-1 to TRBJ2-5; 10 bases map to TRBD2. The trim removed 3 bases at V and 5 bases at J, leaving 13 bases unmatched. Germline values: CDR1 SGHRS, CDR2 YFSETQ. The CDR3 has 17 amino acids. The CDR3, as DNA: TGCGCCAGCAGCTGGGGGCAAGCGGGAGGGTCTGGCGAGACCCAGTACTTC. This sequence encodes CASSWGQAGGSGETQYF.

The chain has TRBV5-1 and TRBJ2-3; TRBD2 agrees at 11 bases. The germline CDR1 and CDR2 sequences are SGHRS and YFSETQ. This CDR3 region has 17 residues. Trimming removed 4 bases from V and 5 bases from J; junction bases left unmatched: 12. The DNA of the CDR3 is TGCGCCAGCAGCATCTCCTTAGCGGGAGGGTCTATAGATACGCAGTATTTT. Protein sequence: CASSISLAGGSIDTQYF.

This rearrangement joins TRBV7-9 to TRBJ2-7, with 7 bases matching TRBD1. The germline V gene encodes CDR1 SEHNR and CDR2 FQNEAQ (reference sequence). Germline trimming cut 4 bases from V and 5 bases from J; bases unmatched to any gene: 2. This CDR3 comprises 12 residues. The DNA of the CDR3 is TGTGCCAGCAGCTCAACAGGGGACGAGCAGTACTTC. This gives the protein CASSSTGDEQYF.

This rearrangement joins TRBV28 to TRBJ2-1; 9 nucleotides align to TRBD2. Per germline, CDR1 MDHEN and CDR2 SYDVKM. V shed 7 bases, J shed 7 bases, and the junction held 11 bases outside the gene matches. This CDR3 has 15 residues. CDR3 amino acids: CASIIAGERNNEQFF. The CDR3 region has the DNA TGTGCCAGCATTATAGCGGGAGAAAGGAATAATGAGCAGTTCTTC.

This chain uses TRBV27 with TRBJ2-2; tentative D call: TRBD1 (6 bases). CDR1 MNHEY and CDR2 SMNVEV come from the germline V gene (reference sequence). This CDR3 region has 16 residues. Trimming pared 3 bases from V and 4 bases from J, leaving 15 bases between. The CDR3 DNA reads as TGTGCCAGCAGTTTTTCAGGACAGTGGATCACCGGGGAGCTGTTTTTT. This sequence encodes CASSFSGQWITGELFF.

The rearrangement uses TRBV25-1 and TRBJ1-1, with D uncertain. This CDR3 has 11 residues. V lost 11 bases and J 4 bases, leaving 11 bases between the germline ends. Germline V gene lookup returns CDR1 MGHDK and CDR2 SYGVNS. This chain's CDR3 is CASLLGTEAFF. In nucleotides, the CDR3 is TGTGCCTCACTATTGGGCACTGAAGCTTTCTTT.

The genes are TRBV5-1 and TRBJ2-5; 11 bases align to TRBD2. Germline V gene sequence: CDR1 SGHRS, CDR2 YFSETQ. The length of the CDR3 is 17 residues. J was trimmed by 2 bases and V by 3 bases; bases with no gene match: 9. The CDR3 DNA reads TGCGCCAGCAGCTCGCTTCTAGCGGGGGGACCTCAAGAGACCCAGTACTTC. Protein product: CASSSLLAGGPQETQYF.

The chain uses TRBV6-1 and TRBJ1-2; D may be TRBD1 (5 bases). With 2 bases removed from V and 2 bases from J, the gap between germline ends came to 15 bases. The CDR3 spans 16 residues. Per germline, CDR1 MNHNS and CDR2 SASEGT. The CDR3 loop reads CASSELKAQANYGYTF. The CDR3 DNA follows: TGTGCCAGCAGTGAATTAAAGGCACAGGCAAACTATGGCTACACCTTC.

The genes are TRBV19 and TRBJ1-3; TRBD1 agrees at 7 bases. V lost 4 bases and J lost 6; bases outside the gene matches: 6. The germline V gene encodes CDR1 LNHDA and CDR2 SQIVND (reference sequence). CDR3 length equals 14 residues. This CDR3 reads CASSKGTALNTIYF. The CDR3 DNA reads as TGTGCCAGTAGTAAAGGGACAGCCTTAAACACCATATATTTT.

The rearrangement joins TRBV7-2 to TRBJ1-6; no definite D call. The germline CDR1 and CDR2 sequences are SGHTA and FQGNSA. V lost 6 bases and J 6 bases, leaving 12 bases between the germline ends. The CDR3 length is 14 residues. The CDR3 reads CASSDSPRNSPLHF. The CDR3 DNA reads as TGTGCCAGCAGTGACTCTCCTCGTAATTCACCCCTCCACTTT.

The chain couples TRBV25-1 to TRBJ1-6; no definite D call. CDR1 and CDR2 (germline): MGHDK, SYGVNS. Trimming took off 3 bases at V and 9 bases at J, with 9 bases between the two ends. CDR3 size: 13 residues. Here the CDR3 reads CASSDSGGSPLHF. CDR3 sequence (DNA): TGTGCCAGCAGTGATTCGGGAGGTTCACCCCTCCACTTT. Full variable domain (remainder filled in from reference TRBV25-1 and TRBJ1-6): EADIYQTPRYLVIGTGKKITLECSQTMGHDKMYWYQQDPGMELHLIHYSYGVNSTEKGDLSSESTVSRIRTEHFPLTLESARPSHTSQYLCASSDSGGSPLHFGNGTRLTVT.

CDR3 in DNA: TGTGCCAGCAGAGGACAGAGCACAGATACGCAGTATTTT. Amino acid sequence: CASRGQSTDTQYF. V usage is TRBV6-5 and J usage is TRBJ2-3, with TRBD1 as a possible D gene (6 bases). CDR1 is MNHEY, CDR2 SVGAGI, per germline. Trimming took 6 bases from V and 0 from J, leaving 7 bases between them. This CDR3 comprises 13 residues.

J is TRBJ1-2 and V is TRBV19, with D possibly TRBD1 on 6 matching bases. Germline loops: CDR1 LNHDA, CDR2 SQIVND (reference sequence). V was trimmed by 2 bases and J by 4 bases, leaving 14 bases between them. The length of the CDR3 is 15 residues. The CDR3 is CASSISGQPVYGYTF. CDR3 coding DNA: TGTGCCAGTAGTATAAGTGGACAGCCCGTCTATGGCTACACCTTC.

The rearrangement uses TRBV19 and TRBJ2-1, with 8 bases that match TRBD2. Trimming removed 4 bases from V and 8 bases from J; junction bases left unmatched: 16. This CDR3 has 17 amino acids. The germline gives CDR1 LNHDA, CDR2 SQIVND (reference sequence). The CDR3 loop reads CASSTLITGTRPHEQFF. The CDR3 nucleotides read TGTGCCAGTAGTACTTTAATAACCGGGACTAGACCCCATGAGCAGTTCTTC.

The chain recombines TRBV2 with TRBJ2-7; D ambiguous. Germline V gene sequence: CDR1 SNHLY, CDR2 FYNNEI. The CDR3 extends over 10 amino acids. V shed 5 bases and J shed 3 bases, with 2 bases lying between them. CDR3 DNA sequence: TGTGCCAGCAGTTACTACGAGCAGTACTTC. It specifies CASSYYEQYF. Based on the CDR3 plus reference TRBV2 and TRBJ2-7, the full variable domain is EPEVTQTPSHQVTQMGQEVILRCVPISNHLYFYWYRQILGQKVEFLVSFYNNEISEKSEIFDDQFSVERPDGSNFTLKIRSTKLEDSAMYFCASSYYEQYFGPGTRLTVT.

The V and J genes are TRBV28 and TRBJ1-1, with 8 bases matching TRBD1. Germline V gives CDR1 MDHEN, CDR2 SYDVKM. The junction had 22 bases not matched to a gene; V was cut back by 6 bases and J by 4 bases. The CDR3 length is 19 residues. The CDR3 region has the DNA TGTGCCAGCAGGAATGGACAGGGCTGGGTTAAAGGTGAAGGCACTGAAGCTTTCTTT. Its protein is CASRNGQGWVKGEGTEAFF.

The rearrangement joins TRBV9 to TRBJ2-1; 12 bases are shared with TRBD2. This CDR3 has 15 amino acids. Germline V lookup: CDR1 SGDLS, CDR2 YYNGEE. Unmatched junction bases numbered 4, after V lost 6 bases and J lost 3 bases. The CDR3 coding sequence is TGTGCCAGCAACTTACTAGCGGGGGGCTACAATGAGCAGTTCTTC. Encoded protein: CASNLLAGGYNEQFF.

CDR3 amino acids: CASSDRPGTGGADTQYF. The CDR3 DNA sequence: TGTGCCAGCAGTGACCGCCCCGGGACAGGGGGCGCAGATACGCAGTATTTT. The chain is built from TRBV6-1 and TRBJ2-3; the match to TRBD1 covers 12 bases. Germline lookup yields CDR1 MNHNS and CDR2 SASEGT. There are 17 residues in the CDR3. The trim removed 3 bases at V and 4 bases at J, leaving 8 bases unmatched.

The chain combines TRBV29-1 with TRBJ2-1, with D tentatively TRBD2 (5 bases). V was clipped by 7 bases and J by 9 bases, with 16 bases between them. The V gene's germline CDR1 is SQVTM and CDR2 ANQGSEA. This CDR3 is 12 amino acids long. The CDR3 reads CSAPRGNGEQFF. The CDR3 bases are TGCAGCGCCCCTAGAGGGAATGGTGAGCAGTTCTTC.

V gene TRBV11-2 combines with J gene TRBJ1-5; no clear D. CDR1 is SGHAT and CDR2 is FQNNGV in the germline V gene. V lost 5 bases and J 11 bases, leaving 19 bases between the germline ends. This CDR3 has 14 amino acids. CDR3: CASSAGLNSAAQHF. The CDR3 region has the DNA TGTGCCAGCAGCGCGGGCTTGAACTCGGCCGCCCAGCATTTT.

The chain links TRBV6-5 to TRBJ2-7; 7 bases are a match to TRBD1. V lost 4 bases and J lost 2; bases outside the gene matches: 5. The CDR3 length is 14 residues. Germline lookup yields CDR1 MNHEY and CDR2 SVGAGI. The CDR3 spells CASSSRRGTYEQYF. Here the CDR3 DNA reads TGTGCCAGCAGTTCTCGCAGGGGGACCTACGAGCAGTACTTC.

CDR3 coding DNA: TGTGCCAGCCAATCGGAGAAGAACACTGAAGCTTTCTTT. Translation gives CASQSEKNTEAFF. This chain connects TRBV7-3 to TRBJ1-1, with D unclear. The V gene lost 8 bases and the J gene lost 1 base, with 11 bases spanning the gap. The CDR3 spans 13 residues. CDR1 and CDR2 from the germline V gene are SGHTA and FQGTGA.

This clone was observed once. The chain is built from TRBV4-1 and TRBJ1-1; 7 bases align to TRBD1. J gave up 4 bases and V 1 base, and 3 bases lay outside the gene matches. Looked up from germline, CDR1 is MGHRA and CDR2 is YSYEKL. The CDR3 runs to 14 residues. Written as DNA, the CDR3 is TGCGCCAGCAGCCAAGTAGGGGGCTTCACTGAAGCTTTCTTT. It encodes CASSQVGGFTEAFF.